This is a list of T cell receptor beta chains from one sample in a study of shared clonotypes between healthy human individuals. The protocol was immunoSEQ multiplex PCR, while the TCRdb copy is restricted to in-frame clones and leaves out a portion. Among some 1,900,000 clones listed, just under 95% were seen once. The sample consisted of naive CD8+ T cells sorted from blood. The receptors come from a man aged 18 to 29 in good health. CDR3s include the opening cysteine and the closing phenylalanine or tryptophan. The order of the fields is J gene, V gene, clone size, CDR3 protein. Rows give clone size only sometimes, using once, few, many, or a class for an expanded clone.

TRBJ2-7,TRBV29-1,.,CSVVLGSYEQYF
TRBJ1-2,TRBV6-5,.,CASSPVHRANYGYTF
TRBJ2-3,TRBV10-3,.,CAIRKEGLQYF
TRBJ2-5,TRBV19,.,CASSPRTGTGETQYF
TRBJ2-7,TRBV5-4,.,CASSFGSYEQYF
TRBJ2-7,TRBV29-1,.,CSVEVLTSGGAYEQYF
TRBJ1-2,TRBV4-1,.,CASSQESGLSSGYGYTF
TRBJ2-1,TRBV19,.,CASNLGLGNEQFF
TRBJ2-7,TRBV4-1,.,CASSQGLSYEQYF
TRBJ1-1,TRBV30,.,CAWRQTGGTEAFF
TRBJ2-7,TRBV7-9,.,CASSLVRQGDEQYF
TRBJ2-7,TRBV10-2,.,CASTPAGVAYEQYF
TRBJ2-1,TRBV7-6,.,CASSLVLDGEQFF
TRBJ2-2,TRBV29-1,.,CSAVTSGKNTGELFF
TRBJ2-5,TRBV19,.,CASSILAGGQETQYF
TRBJ1-1,TRBV4-3,.,CASSQDRGGLNTEAFF
TRBJ1-1,TRBV27,.,CASSLNSGGSTEAFF
TRBJ2-7,TRBV7-9,once,CASSPTGGGNEQYF
TRBJ1-5,TRBV7-9,.,CASSLGETGNQPQHF
TRBJ2-5,TRBV7-9,.,CASSSEEQGRYRETQYF
TRBJ1-2,TRBV30,.,CAWRDRGAYGYTF
TRBJ2-5,TRBV6-1,.,CASSVHRVLGQETQYF
TRBJ1-1,TRBV7-3,.,CASSLTVGTEAFF
TRBJ1-1,TRBV28,once,CASTIGDVNTEAFF
TRBJ1-6,TRBV4-1,.,CASSQGTLQGNSPLHF
TRBJ2-7,TRBV7-8,.,CASSTSTYEQYF
TRBJ2-7,TRBV27,.,CASSLWSYEQYF
TRBJ2-7,TRBV7-7,.,CASSLGTGVTEQYF
TRBJ2-3,TRBV5-4,.,CASMEGPTDTQYF
TRBJ2-3,TRBV5-1,once,CASNVGLKGEGTDTQYF
TRBJ2-7,TRBV7-9,.,CASSSSHDRGRYEQYF
TRBJ1-2,TRBV28,.,CASRAGSGYTF
TRBJ2-4,TRBV5-1,.,CASSRPRGVDYSFAKNIQYF
TRBJ2-5,TRBV30,.,CAWGLAGDQETQYF
TRBJ1-5,TRBV10-1,.,CASSPDRTNQPQHF
TRBJ2-3,TRBV5-6,.,CASSIATDTQYF
TRBJ2-7,TRBV7-2,.,CASSLGGALYEQYF
TRBJ2-7,TRBV7-9,.,CASSLVGGNSYEQYF
TRBJ2-1,TRBV30,.,CAWSEFPGLAYNEQFF
TRBJ2-5,TRBV2,once,CASIRDREKETQYF
TRBJ1-1,TRBV18,.,CASSPPFGGQENTEAFF
TRBJ2-7,TRBV6-4,.,CASSDSSSAAPHSSGEQYF
TRBJ2-1,TRBV29-1,.,CSVDAGVQQFF
TRBJ1-5,TRBV19,.,CATVDREGVNQPQHF
TRBJ2-5,TRBV7-9,once,CASSTSKQGAETQYF
TRBJ1-5,TRBV27,.,CASSGEGSQPQHF
TRBJ2-1,TRBV7-3,.,CASSPTPQGSIYNEQFF
TRBJ2-5,TRBV27,.,CASSPSYQETQYF
TRBJ2-7,TRBV28,.,CASSAPLGSGGSLGSYEQYF
TRBJ2-2,TRBV5-8,.,CASSLDGRGLAGELFF
TRBJ2-1,TRBV9,.,CASSVGILLYNEQFF
TRBJ2-7,TRBV7-6,.,CASSLEPGGGYEQYF
TRBJ1-1,TRBV6-1,once,CASTPENTEAFF
TRBJ2-7,TRBV6-5,.,CASRGRDSSSYEQYF
TRBJ2-2,TRBV4-1,few,CASSQEDSTGELFF
TRBJ1-2,TRBV4-3,.,CASSQGGDRANYGYTF
TRBJ2-1,TRBV5-6,.,CASSFLVAGVGNEQFF
TRBJ1-1,TRBV7-9,.,CASGGPGAFF
TRBJ2-7,TRBV4-1,.,CASRAKTGLVYEQYF
TRBJ2-3,TRBV2,once,CARDSSLAGTDTQYF